The TCR beta chain described here comes from a study of T cell changes during pregnancy in multiple sclerosis. The protocol was immunoSEQ multiplex PCR, while the TCRdb copy is restricted to in-frame clones and leaves out a portion. The sample consists of tens of thousands of clones, roughly 91% of them appearing once. The count of this clone is one. The receptor comes from a female donor with multiple sclerosis, enrolled in a pregnancy study. The material sequenced was PBMCs (not recorded whether the cells were cultured).

CDR3 protein: CASGLSDYRQETQYF. The CDR3 DNA follows: TGTGCTAGTGGTTTGTCGGACTACCGTCAAGAGACCCAGTACTTC. The V gene is TRBV12-5, the J gene TRBJ2-5, with a weak D call TRBD2 (6 bases). With 2 bases removed from V and 2 bases from J, the gap between germline ends came to 12 bases. Germline V gene data show CDR1 as LGHNT and CDR2 as FRNRAP. The CDR3 extends over 15 amino acids. The full variable domain, with the rest looked up from reference TRBV12-5 and TRBJ2-5, is DARVTQTPRHKVTEMGQEVTMRCQPILGHNTVFWYRQTMMQGLELLAYFRNRAPLDDSGMPKDRFSAEMPDATLATLKIQPSEPRDSAVYFCASGLSDYRQETQYFGPGTRLLVL.